The clone carrying this T cell receptor beta chain has only one observation. This sample is drawn from a study of T cell responses to AZD1222 COVID-19 vaccine. TCRdb's table, derived via immunoSEQ multiplex PCR, lists solely in-frame clones and lacks some. The table shows about 120,000 clones, with approximately 93% occurring only once. In germline, CDR1 is LNHDA, CDR2 SQIVND (reference sequence). CDR3 length: 15 amino acids. V lost 3 bases to trimming and J lost 4 bases; unmatched junction nucleotides: 6. The input for sequencing was peripheral blood, taken on day 0 of AZD1222 vaccination. The origin of this receptor is an adult in good health. The chain carries TRBV19 and TRBJ1-5; 7 bases map to TRBD1. This chain's CDR3 is CASSMQKGANQPQHF. For the CDR3, the DNA is TGTGCCAGTAGTATGCAAAAGGGGGCTAATCAGCCCCAGCATTTT.